This T cell receptor (beta chain) was profiled in a study of blood T cell repertoires in COVID-19. About the study: There were acute and convalescent COVID-19 samples, and they came from the United States, Italy and Spain. From T cells, B-cell-depleted T cells, or PBMCs came the material, which was cDNA or gDNA.

Per the study methods: The authors estimated nucleated cell counts from reference gene primer amplification. Clones were read by immunoSEQ multiplex PCR, and TCRdb kept only the in-frame ones, dropping some. That table supplies the V and J calls and clone size; D and trimming were determined from the DNA. Of 110,000 to 150,000 clones in the sample, around 88% are singletons; the top ten hold about 1.5%. The CDR3 runs to 16 residues. Germline lookup yields CDR1 MGHRA and CDR2 YSYEKL. Trimming shortened V by 0 bases and J by 5 bases, and 14 bases separated the two germline ends. This chain uses TRBV4-1 with TRBJ1-5, with a weak D call TRBD1 (6 bases). This receptor was taken from a woman aged 55-70 years with acute or convalescent COVID-19. Sequencing was carried out using peripheral blood. The CDR3 protein is CASSQDIQGLDQPQHF. DNA of the CDR3: TGCGCCAGCAGCCAAGATATCCAGGGGTTGGATCAGCCCCAGCATTTT.